This T cell receptor beta chain originates from a study of T cells in Graves' hyperthyroidism and ophthalmopathy. Study observations and caveats: The blood repertoire included most of the expanded thyroid clonotypes above 0.001.

The V and J ends lost 7 bases and 1 base respectively, with 13 bases between them. CDR3 length: 14 amino acids. This clonotype was seen a few times. Its antigen is as yet unknown. Researchers took RNA transcripts and amplified the TCR beta CDR3 regions from them. An initial round of RT-PCR targeting the TCR CDR3 relied on the HTBI primer set. TCRdb independently ran MiXCR on the multiplex PCR reads; one entry per CDR3 protein. The repertoire holds approximately 570,000 distinct CDR3 sequences, with less than 20% as singletons. Source material: blood. The TCR was taken from a man aged 40-50 years with Graves' ophthalmopathy. The chain employs TRBV12-3 or TRBV12-4 and TRBJ2-5; D remains ambiguous. CDR3 coding DNA: TGTGCCAGCAAAAAACCGGGCTCCCAAGAGACCCAGTACTTC. Protein: CASKKPGSQETQYF.